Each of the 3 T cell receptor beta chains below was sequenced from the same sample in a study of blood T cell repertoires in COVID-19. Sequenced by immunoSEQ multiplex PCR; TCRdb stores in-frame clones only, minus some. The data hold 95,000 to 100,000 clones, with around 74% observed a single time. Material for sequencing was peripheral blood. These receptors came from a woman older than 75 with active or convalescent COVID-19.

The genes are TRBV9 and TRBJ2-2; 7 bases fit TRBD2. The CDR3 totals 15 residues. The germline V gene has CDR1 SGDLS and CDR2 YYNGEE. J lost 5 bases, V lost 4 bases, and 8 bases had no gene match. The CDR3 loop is CASSFRAGGTGELFF. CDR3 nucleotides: TGTGCCAGCAGCTTTCGGGCCGGGGGGACCGGGGAGCTGTTTTTT.

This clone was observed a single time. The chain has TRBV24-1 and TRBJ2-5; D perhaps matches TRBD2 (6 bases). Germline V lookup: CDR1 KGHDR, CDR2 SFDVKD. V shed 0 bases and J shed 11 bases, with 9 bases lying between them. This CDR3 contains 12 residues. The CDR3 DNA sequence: TGTGCCACCAGTGATTTGATGGGGGGACAGTACTTC. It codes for CATSDLMGGQYF.

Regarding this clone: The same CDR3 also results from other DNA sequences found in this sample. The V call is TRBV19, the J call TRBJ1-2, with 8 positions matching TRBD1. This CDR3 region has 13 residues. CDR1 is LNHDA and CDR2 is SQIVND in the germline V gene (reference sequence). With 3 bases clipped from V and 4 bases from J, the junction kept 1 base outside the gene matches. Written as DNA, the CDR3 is TGTGCCAGTAGTATTGGGACAGGCTATGGCTACACCTTC. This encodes CASSIGTGYGYTF.